This T cell receptor (beta chain) was sequenced in a study of early T cells in non-severe SARS-CoV-2 infection. V lost 0 bases, J lost 8 bases, and 8 bases lay in between. CDR3 length equals 13 residues. TCRdb re-called the 5' RACE reads through MiXCR, storing one row per CDR3 protein. The table lists 70,000 to 85,000 distinct CDR3 sequences, around 5% of them singletons. Sequenced here: whole blood, sampled at baseline. The chain recombines TRBV12-3 or TRBV12-4 with TRBJ2-1; maybe TRBD1 (5 bases). This clonotype was obtained from an adult who was a healthcare worker with PCR-confirmed SARS-CoV-2 infection or an uninfected control (not recorded which). CDR3 bases: TGTGCCAGCAGTTTAGCTCAGGGCTATGAGCAGTTCTTC. The encoded protein is CASSLAQGYEQFF.